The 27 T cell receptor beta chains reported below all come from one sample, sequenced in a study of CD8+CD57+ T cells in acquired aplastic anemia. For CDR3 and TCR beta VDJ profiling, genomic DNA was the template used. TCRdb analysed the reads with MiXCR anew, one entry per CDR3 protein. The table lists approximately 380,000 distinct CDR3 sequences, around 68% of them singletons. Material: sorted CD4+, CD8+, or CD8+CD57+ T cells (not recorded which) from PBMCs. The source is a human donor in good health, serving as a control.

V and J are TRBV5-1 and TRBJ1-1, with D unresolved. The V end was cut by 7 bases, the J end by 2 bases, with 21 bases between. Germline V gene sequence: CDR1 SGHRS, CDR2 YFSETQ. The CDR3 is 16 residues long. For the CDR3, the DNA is TGCGCCAGCCGAACGGGCGTAGGCGGAAATAACACTGAAGCTTTCTTT. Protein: CASRTGVGGNNTEAFF.

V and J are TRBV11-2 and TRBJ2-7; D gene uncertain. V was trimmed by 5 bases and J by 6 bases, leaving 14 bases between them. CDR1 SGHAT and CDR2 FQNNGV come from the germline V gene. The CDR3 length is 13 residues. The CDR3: CASSNHEQTEQYF. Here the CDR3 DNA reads TGTGCCAGCAGCAACCACGAACAGACCGAGCAGTACTTC.

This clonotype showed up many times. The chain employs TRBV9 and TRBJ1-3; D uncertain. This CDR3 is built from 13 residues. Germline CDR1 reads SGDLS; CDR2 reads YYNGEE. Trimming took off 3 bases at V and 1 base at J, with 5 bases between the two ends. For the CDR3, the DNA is TGTGCCAGCAGCGGAATATCTGGAAACACCATATATTTT. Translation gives CASSGISGNTIYF.

The CDR3 region is CSATQDGASNQPQHF. CDR3 coding DNA: TGCAGTGCTACCCAGGACGGAGCTTCCAATCAGCCCCAGCATTTT. The rearrangement joins TRBV20-1 to TRBJ1-5; D is unclear. CDR1 DFQATT and CDR2 SNEGSKA come from the germline V gene (reference sequence). V shed 4 bases and J shed 3 bases, with 16 bases lying between them. The length of the CDR3 is 15 residues.

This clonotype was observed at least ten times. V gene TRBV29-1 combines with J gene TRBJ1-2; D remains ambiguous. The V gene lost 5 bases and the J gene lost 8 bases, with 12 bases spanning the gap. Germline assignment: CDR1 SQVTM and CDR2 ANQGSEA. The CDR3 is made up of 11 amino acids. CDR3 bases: TGCAGCGTTTCCATCAGGTACGGCTACACCTTC. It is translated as CSVSIRYGYTF.

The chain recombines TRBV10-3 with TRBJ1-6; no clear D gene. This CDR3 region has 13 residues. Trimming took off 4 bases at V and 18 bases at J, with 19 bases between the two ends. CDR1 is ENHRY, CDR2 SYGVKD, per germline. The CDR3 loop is CAISGDLNSTHHF. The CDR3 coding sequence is TGTGCCATCAGTGGTGACCTGAATTCCACTCACCACTTT.

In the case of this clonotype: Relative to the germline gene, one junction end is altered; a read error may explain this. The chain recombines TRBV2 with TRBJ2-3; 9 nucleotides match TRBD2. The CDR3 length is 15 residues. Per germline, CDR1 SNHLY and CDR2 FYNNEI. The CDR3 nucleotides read TGTGCCAGCAGCAGAGAGGGCGGGGGGGAAAAGCCGCACTTTTTT. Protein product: CASSREGGGEKPHFF. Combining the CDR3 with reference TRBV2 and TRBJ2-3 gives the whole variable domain EPEVTQTPSHQVTQMGQEVILRCVPISNHLYFYWYRQILGQKVEFLVSFYNNEISEKSEIFDDQFSVERPDGSNFTLKIRSTKLEDSAMYFCASSREGGGEKPHFFGPGTRLTVL.

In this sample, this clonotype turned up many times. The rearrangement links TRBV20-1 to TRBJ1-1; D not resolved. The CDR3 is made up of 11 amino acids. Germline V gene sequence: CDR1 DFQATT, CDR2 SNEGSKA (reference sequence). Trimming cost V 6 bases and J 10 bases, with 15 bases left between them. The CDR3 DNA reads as TGCAGTGCCTTCATCCACTCGGCAGCTTTCTTT. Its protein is CSAFIHSAAFF.

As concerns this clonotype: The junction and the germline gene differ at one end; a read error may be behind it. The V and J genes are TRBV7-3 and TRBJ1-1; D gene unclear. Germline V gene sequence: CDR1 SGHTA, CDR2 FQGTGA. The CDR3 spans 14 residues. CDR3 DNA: TGTGCCAGCAGTGCGGCGGGAGTTAACAATGAAGCTTTCTTT. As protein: CASSAAGVNNEAFF.

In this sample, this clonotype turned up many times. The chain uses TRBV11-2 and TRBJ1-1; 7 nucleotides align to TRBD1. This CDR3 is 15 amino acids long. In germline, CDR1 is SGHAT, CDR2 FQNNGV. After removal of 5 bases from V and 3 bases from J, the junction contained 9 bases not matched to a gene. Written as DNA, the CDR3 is TGTGCCAGCAGCCCCCAACAGGGGTCGGACACTGAAGCTTTCTTT. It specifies CASSPQQGSDTEAFF.

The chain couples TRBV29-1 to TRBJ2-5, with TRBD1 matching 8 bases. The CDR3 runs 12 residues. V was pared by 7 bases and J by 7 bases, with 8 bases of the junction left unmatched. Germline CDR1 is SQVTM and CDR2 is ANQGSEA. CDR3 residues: CSGITGGVTQYF. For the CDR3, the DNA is TGCAGCGGGATTACAGGGGGAGTGACCCAGTACTTC.

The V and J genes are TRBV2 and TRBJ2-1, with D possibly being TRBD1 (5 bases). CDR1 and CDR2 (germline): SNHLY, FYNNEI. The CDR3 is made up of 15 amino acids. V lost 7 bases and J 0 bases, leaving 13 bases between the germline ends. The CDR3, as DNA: TGTGCCAGCATTATGACAGCGAGCTCCTACAATGAGCAGTTCTTC. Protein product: CASIMTASSYNEQFF.

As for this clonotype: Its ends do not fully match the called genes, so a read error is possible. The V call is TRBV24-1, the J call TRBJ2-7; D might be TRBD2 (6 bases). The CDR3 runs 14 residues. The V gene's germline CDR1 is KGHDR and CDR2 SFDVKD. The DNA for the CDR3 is TGTACCACGAGTGGCGGGGAGGTAGGCTACGAGCAGTACTTC. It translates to CTTSGGEVGYEQYF.

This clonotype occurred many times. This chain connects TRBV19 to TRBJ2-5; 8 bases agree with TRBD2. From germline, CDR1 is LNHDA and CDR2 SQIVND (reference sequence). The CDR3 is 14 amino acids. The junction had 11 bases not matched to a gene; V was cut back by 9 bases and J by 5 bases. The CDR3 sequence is CASSPGLAWETQYF. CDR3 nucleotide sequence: TGTGCCAGCAGCCCTGGACTAGCCTGGGAGACCCAGTACTTC.

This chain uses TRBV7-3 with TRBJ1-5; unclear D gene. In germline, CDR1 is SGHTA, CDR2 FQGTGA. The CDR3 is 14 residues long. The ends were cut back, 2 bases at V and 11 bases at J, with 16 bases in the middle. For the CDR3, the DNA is TGTGCCAGCAGCTTAGCAGGAGGTGGGGAGACCCAGCATTTT. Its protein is CASSLAGGGETQHF.

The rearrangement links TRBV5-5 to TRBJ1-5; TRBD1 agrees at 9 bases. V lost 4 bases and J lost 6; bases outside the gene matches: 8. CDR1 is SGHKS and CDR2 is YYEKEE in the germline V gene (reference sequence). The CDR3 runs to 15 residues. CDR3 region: CASSGDRAASQPQHF. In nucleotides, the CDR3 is TGTGCCAGCAGCGGGGACAGGGCCGCCAGTCAGCCCCAGCATTTT.

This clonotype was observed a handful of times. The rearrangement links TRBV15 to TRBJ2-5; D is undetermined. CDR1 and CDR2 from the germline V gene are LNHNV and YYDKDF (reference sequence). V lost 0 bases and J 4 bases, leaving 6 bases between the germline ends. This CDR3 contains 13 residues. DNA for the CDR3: TGTGCCACCAGCAGAGATCCGGGAGAGACCCAGTACTTC. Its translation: CATSRDPGETQYF.

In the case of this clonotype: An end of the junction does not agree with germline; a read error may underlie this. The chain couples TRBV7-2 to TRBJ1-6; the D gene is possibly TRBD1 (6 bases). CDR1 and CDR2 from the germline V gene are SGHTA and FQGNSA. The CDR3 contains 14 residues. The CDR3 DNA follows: TGTGCCAGCAGCCCCCGGACAGTACCTACTGAAGCTCTCTTT. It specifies CASSPRTVPTEALF.

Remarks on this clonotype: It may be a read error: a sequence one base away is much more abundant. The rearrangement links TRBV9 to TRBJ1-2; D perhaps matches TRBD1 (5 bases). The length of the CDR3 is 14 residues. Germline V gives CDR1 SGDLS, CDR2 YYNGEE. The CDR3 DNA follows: TGTGCCAGCAGCGTAGATTTGGGGGGGAATGGCTACGCCTTC. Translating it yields CASSVDLGGNGYAF.

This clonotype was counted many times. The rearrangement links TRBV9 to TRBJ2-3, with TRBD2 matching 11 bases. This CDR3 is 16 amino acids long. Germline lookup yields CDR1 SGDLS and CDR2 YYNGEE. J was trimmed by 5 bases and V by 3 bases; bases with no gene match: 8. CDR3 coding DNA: TGTGCCAGCAGCGACCAACTAGCGGGGGCGGGAGATACGCAGTATTTT. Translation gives CASSDQLAGAGDTQYF.

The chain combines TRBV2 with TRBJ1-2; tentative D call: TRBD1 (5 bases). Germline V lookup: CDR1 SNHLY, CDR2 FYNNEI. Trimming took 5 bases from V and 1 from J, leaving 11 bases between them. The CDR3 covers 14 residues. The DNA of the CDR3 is TGTGCCAGCAGTTCCCGACAGAGTAACTATGGCTACACCTTC. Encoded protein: CASSSRQSNYGYTF.

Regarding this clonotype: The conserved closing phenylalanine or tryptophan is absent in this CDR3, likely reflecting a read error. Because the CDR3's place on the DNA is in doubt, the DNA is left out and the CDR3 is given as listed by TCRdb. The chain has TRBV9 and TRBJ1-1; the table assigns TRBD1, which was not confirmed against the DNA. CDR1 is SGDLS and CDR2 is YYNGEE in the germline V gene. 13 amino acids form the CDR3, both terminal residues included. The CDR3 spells CASSVAEMNTGEL.

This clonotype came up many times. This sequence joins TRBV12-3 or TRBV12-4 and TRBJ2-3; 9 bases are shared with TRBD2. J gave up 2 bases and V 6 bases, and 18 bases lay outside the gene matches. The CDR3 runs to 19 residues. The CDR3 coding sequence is TGTGCCAGCAGCCTAACCCCAAGAGCGGGGGGAAGAATCACAGATACGCAGTATTTT. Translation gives CASSLTPRAGGRITDTQYF.

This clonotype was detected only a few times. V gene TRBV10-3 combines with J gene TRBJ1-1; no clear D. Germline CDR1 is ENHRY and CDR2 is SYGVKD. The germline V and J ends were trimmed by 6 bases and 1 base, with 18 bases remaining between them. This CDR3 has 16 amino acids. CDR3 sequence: CAIRGYGVMTNTEAFF. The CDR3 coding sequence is TGTGCCATCAGGGGATATGGCGTTATGACGAACACTGAAGCTTTCTTT.

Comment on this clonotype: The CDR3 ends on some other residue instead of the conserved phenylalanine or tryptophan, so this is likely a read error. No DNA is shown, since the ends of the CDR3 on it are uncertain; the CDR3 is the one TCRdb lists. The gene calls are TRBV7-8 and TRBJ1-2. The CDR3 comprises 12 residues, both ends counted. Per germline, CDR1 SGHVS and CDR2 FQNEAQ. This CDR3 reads CASSEFGDGYTY.

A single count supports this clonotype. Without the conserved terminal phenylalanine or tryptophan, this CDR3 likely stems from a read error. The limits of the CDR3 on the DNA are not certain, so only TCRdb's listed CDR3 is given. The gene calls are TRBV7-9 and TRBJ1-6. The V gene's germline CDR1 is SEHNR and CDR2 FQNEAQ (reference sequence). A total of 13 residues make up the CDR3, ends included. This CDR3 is CASSVDSSGALVL.

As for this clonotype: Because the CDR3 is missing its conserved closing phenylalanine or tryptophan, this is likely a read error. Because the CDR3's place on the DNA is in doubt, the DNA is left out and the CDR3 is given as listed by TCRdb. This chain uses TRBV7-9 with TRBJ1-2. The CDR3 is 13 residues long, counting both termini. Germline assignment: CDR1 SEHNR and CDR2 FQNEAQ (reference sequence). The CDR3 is CASSPEPSGGDTQ.